Listed below are T cell receptor beta chains from one sample, sequenced in a study of cytotoxic CD8 clonotypes in ibrutinib-treated CLL. Repertoires were generated with immunoSEQ multiplex PCR, while TCRdb's copy carries only in-frame clones and drops some. This sample has 130,000 to 150,000 clones, with around three quarters found just once. The specimen was PBMCs, collected after 12 months of ibrutinib treatment. The receptors here all came from a human donor with chronic lymphocytic leukemia. Both conserved end residues are part of each CDR3. The D gene is left open where the match is weak. The size entry is marked missing in some rows and otherwise reads once, few, many or a size class.

CDR3	DNA	J	size	V	D
CASSLGSWREQFF	TGTGCCAGCAGTTTAGGGTCTTGGAGGGAGCAGTTCTTC	TRBJ2-1	.	TRBV27	.
CASSMRQGAQYF	TGTGCCAGCTCAATGCGACAGGGCGCCCAGTACTTC	TRBJ2-5	.	TRBV18	TRBD1
CASSFSQGNNQPQHF	TGTGCCAGCAGCTTTTCACAGGGTAACAATCAGCCCCAGCATTTT	TRBJ1-5	.	TRBV7-2	.
CASSIRPNTQYF	TGTGCCAGTAGTATTCGCCCCAATACGCAGTATTTT	TRBJ2-3	.	TRBV19	.
CATSRDVGYGYTF	TGTGCCACCAGCAGAGATGTAGGGTATGGCTACACCTTC	TRBJ1-2	.	TRBV15	.
CASSLTGTGSTEQYF	TGTGCCAGCAGCCTAACAGGGACCGGGTCTACCGAGCAGTACTTC	TRBJ2-7	.	TRBV11-2	.
CASSELAGETGELFF	TGTGCCAGCAGTGAACTAGCGGGAGAGACCGGGGAGCTGTTTTTT	TRBJ2-2	.	TRBV2	TRBD2
CASSQVGLAEDTQYF	TGTGCCAGCAGCCAAGTGGGACTGGCAGAAGATACGCAGTATTTT	TRBJ2-3	.	TRBV4-2	.
CASSQAGYGGTYEQYF	TGTGCCAGCAGCCAAGCGGGGTACGGGGGTACCTATGAGCAGTACTTC	TRBJ2-7	once	TRBV4-2	.
CASSPLRLGVSYNEQFF	TGTGCCAGCAGCCCATTACGTCTTGGGGTCTCCTACAATGAGCAGTTCTTC	TRBJ2-1	.	TRBV11-2	.
CASSLAGSSGDTQYF	TGTGCCAGCAGCTTGGCAGGTAGCAGTGGGGATACGCAGTATTTT	TRBJ2-3	.	TRBV5-4	.
CASSSTGAGEDTQYF	TGCGCCAGCAGCTCAACGGGGGCGGGAGAGGATACGCAGTATTTT	TRBJ2-3	.	TRBV5-1	.
CATKLGDENNEQFF	TGTGCCACCAAATTAGGGGACGAGAACAATGAGCAGTTCTTC	TRBJ2-1	.	TRBV10-3	.
CAVSGRAPNEQFF	TGTGCCGTAAGCGGGAGGGCCCCCAATGAGCAGTTCTTC	TRBJ2-1	once	TRBV21-1	.
CASSLRPPFSYNEQFF	TGTGCCAGCAGTTTGAGGCCCCCCTTCTCCTACAATGAGCAGTTCTTC	TRBJ2-1	.	TRBV27	.
CASSQGVTLSPRQETQYF	TGCGCCAGCAGTCAGGGGGTCACCCTGTCCCCTAGACAAGAGACCCAGTACTTC	TRBJ2-5	.	TRBV23-1	.
CASRMDRDSYNEQFF	TGTGCCAGTAGGATGGACAGGGACTCCTACAATGAGCAGTTCTTC	TRBJ2-1	.	TRBV19	TRBD1
CASSSTLDTGTYEQYF	TGTGCCAGCAGTTCGACCCTCGATACCGGGACCTACGAGCAGTACTTC	TRBJ2-7	.	TRBV27	.
CASRTGQFAYEQYF	TGTGCCAGCAGGACGGGACAGTTTGCCTACGAGCAGTACTTC	TRBJ2-7	.	TRBV28	TRBD1
CASSPGQGFRYTF	TGTGCCAGCAGCCCCGGACAGGGGTTCCGCTACACCTTC	TRBJ1-2	few	TRBV5-6	TRBD1
CASSAGVSTNEKLFF	TGTGCCAGCAGTGCAGGGGTTTCAACTAATGAAAAACTGTTTTTT	TRBJ1-4	.	TRBV2	.
CASAGNGYTF	TGTGCCAGCGCTGGGAACGGCTACACCTTC	TRBJ1-2	.	TRBV9	.
CASSIRTGSTHGGTEAFF	TGTGCCAGTAGTATAAGGACAGGGAGCACCCATGGGGGCACTGAAGCTTTCTTT	TRBJ1-1	.	TRBV19	TRBD1
CASSLEGTGTAFYGYTF	TGTGCCAGCAGCTTAGAGGGGACCGGGACAGCTTTCTATGGCTACACCTTC	TRBJ1-2	.	TRBV11-2	TRBD1
CASSTTGGLGNQPQHF	TGTGCCAGCTCAACAACAGGGGGCTTGGGCAATCAGCCCCAGCATTTT	TRBJ1-5	.	TRBV18	TRBD1
CASSPGGDTQYF	TGCGCCAGCTCGCCCGGCGGAGATACGCAGTATTTT	TRBJ2-3	.	TRBV5-1	.
CASSSTSGSYEQYF	TGTGCCAGCAGCTCCACTAGCGGGAGCTACGAGCAGTACTTC	TRBJ2-7	.	TRBV7-2	TRBD2
CASSQDDYSSYEQYF	TGCGCCAGCAGCCAAGATGACTATAGCTCCTACGAGCAGTACTTC	TRBJ2-7	.	TRBV4-3	.
CASSLTGRWNTEAFF	TGTGCCAGCAGCTTAACTGGTCGTTGGAACACTGAAGCTTTCTTT	TRBJ1-1	few	TRBV11-2	.
CSAGYGDTQYF	TGCAGTGCTGGCTACGGGGATACGCAGTATTTT	TRBJ2-3	.	TRBV20-1	.
CASSYAGRGEKLFF	TGTGCCAGCAGCTACGCCGGTAGAGGTGAAAAACTGTTTTTT	TRBJ1-4	once	TRBV5-4	.
CASSEWAGGRYEQYF	TGTGCCAGCAGTGAATGGGCGGGGGGCCGGTACGAGCAGTACTTC	TRBJ2-7	.	TRBV6-4	TRBD2
CASSVTPMSDEQFF	TGTGCCAGCAGCGTAACCCCAATGAGCGATGAGCAGTTCTTC	TRBJ2-1	.	TRBV9	.
CASSLNPGDYTGELFF	TGTGCCAGCAGTTTAAATCCAGGGGACTACACCGGGGAGCTGTTTTTT	TRBJ2-2	.	TRBV27	.
CASSLEAESGEQYF	TGTGCCAGCAGCTTAGAGGCAGAGTCCGGCGAGCAGTACTTC	TRBJ2-7	.	TRBV11-3	.
CSASLVLETQYF	TGCAGCGCAAGTCTAGTTCTGGAGACCCAGTACTTC	TRBJ2-5	.	TRBV29-1	.
CATHRGILNYGYTF	TGTGCCACTCACCGGGGGATCTTGAACTATGGCTACACCTTC	TRBJ1-2	.	TRBV2	.
CASSQLVQGPSGANVLTF	TGCGCCAGCAGCCAACTGGTACAGGGCCCCTCTGGGGCCAACGTCCTGACTTTC	TRBJ2-6	.	TRBV4-3	.
CASRSGQNYGYTF	TGCGCCAGCCGGTCGGGACAGAACTATGGCTACACCTTC	TRBJ1-2	.	TRBV5-1	TRBD1
CASSLLAGSQVDEQYF	TGTGCCAGCAGCTTGTTAGCGGGATCTCAGGTCGACGAGCAGTACTTC	TRBJ2-7	.	TRBV11-2	TRBD2
CASSYGLARGEQFF	TGTGCCAGCAGTTACGGGCTAGCGCGGGGTGAGCAGTTCTTC	TRBJ2-1	.	TRBV6-5	.
CAWRSWTSSPGELFF	TGTGCCTGGAGGTCGTGGACTAGCAGTCCCGGGGAGCTGTTTTTT	TRBJ2-2	.	TRBV30	TRBD2
CASTFYRASPLGEQYF	TGTGCCAGCACATTTTACAGAGCGTCACCACTGGGGGAGCAGTACTTC	TRBJ2-7	few	TRBV6-4	.